This entry concerns a single T cell receptor beta chain. The antigen is unknown. TCRdb analysed the 5' RACE reads with MiXCR anew, one entry per CDR3 protein. Among hundreds of thousands of distinct CDR3 sequences listed, over 8.5% were seen once. The entry originates in a study of identical twins. Study-level points and caveats: Sequences that were out-of-frame, alpha and twin-shared displayed an excess of low generation probability.

The J segment lost 6 bases and the V segment lost 8 bases, leaving 11 bases of the junction unmatched. This CDR3 has 15 residues. From germline, CDR1 is SEHNR and CDR2 FQNEAQ (reference sequence). Healthy Caucasian donors formed the entire cohort. The sample was also linked to a second study, of yellow fever vaccine responses in identical twins.

This sequence was found in a woman younger than 35 in good health. The sample consisted of PBMCs. The genes are TRBV7-9 and TRBJ2-1, with 9 bases matching TRBD1. CDR3 DNA: TGTGCCAGCGGAGGACGGGACAGGGATGTCAATGAGCAGTTCTTC. As protein: CASGGRDRDVNEQFF. Looking up the rest from reference TRBV7-9 and TRBJ2-1 gives the full variable domain: DTGVSQNPRHKITKRGQNVTFRCDPISEHNRLYWYRQTLGQGPEFLTYFQNEAQLEKSRLLSDRFSAERPKGSFSTLEIQRTEQGDSAMYLCASGGRDRDVNEQFFGPGTRLTVL.